This TCR beta chain was recorded in a study of blood T cell repertoires in COVID-19. Turning to the study itself: Samples of COVID-19 (acute and convalescent) were obtained from the United States, Italy and Spain.

Trimming removed 2 bases from V and 6 bases from J, with 15 bases in between. The CDR3 covers 15 residues. Germline lookup yields CDR1 SGDLS and CDR2 YYNGEE. In the original processing: Cell counts per sample came from amplifying reference gene primers. Clones were read by immunoSEQ multiplex PCR, and TCRdb kept only the in-frame ones, dropping some. V and J calls and clone size are copied from that table; D and trimming were computed from the DNA. Of 210,000 or so clones listed, roughly 85% were seen once; the top ten hold 11%. Sequenced: PBMCs or T cells enriched from blood (not recorded which). The chain couples TRBV9 to TRBJ2-1, with TRBD2 as a possible D gene (6 bases). The origin of this receptor is a man aged 25-45 years who had recovered from COVID-19. The chain's CDR3 is CASSVRGDGPNEQFF. In DNA form, the CDR3 reads TGTGCCAGCAGCGTGCGGGGTGACGGCCCCAATGAGCAGTTCTTC.